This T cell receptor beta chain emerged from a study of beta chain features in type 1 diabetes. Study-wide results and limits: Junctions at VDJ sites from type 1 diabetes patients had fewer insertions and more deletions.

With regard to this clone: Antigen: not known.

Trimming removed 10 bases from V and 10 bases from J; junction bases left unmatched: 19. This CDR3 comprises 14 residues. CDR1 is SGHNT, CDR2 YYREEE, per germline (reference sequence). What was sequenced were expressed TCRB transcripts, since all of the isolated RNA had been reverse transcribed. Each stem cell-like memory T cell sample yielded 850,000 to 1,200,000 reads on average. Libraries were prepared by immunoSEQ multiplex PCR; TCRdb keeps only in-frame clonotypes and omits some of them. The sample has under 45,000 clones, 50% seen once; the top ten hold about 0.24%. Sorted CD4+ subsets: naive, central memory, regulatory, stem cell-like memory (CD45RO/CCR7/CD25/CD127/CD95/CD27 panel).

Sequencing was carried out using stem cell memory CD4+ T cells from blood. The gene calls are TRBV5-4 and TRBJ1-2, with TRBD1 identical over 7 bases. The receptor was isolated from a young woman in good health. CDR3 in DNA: TGTGCCGCAGCGGCCTGGACAGGCAAAGACTCCTACACCTTC. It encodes CAAAAWTGKDSYTF.